The next 25 T cell receptor beta chains were all read from a single sample in a study of PD-L1 blockade in urothelial cancer. TCRdb's table, derived via immunoSEQ multiplex PCR, lists solely in-frame clones and lacks some. Of around 100,000 clones in the sample, around 93% were seen once. Sequencing used PBMCs, obtained around atezolizumab (anti-PD-L1) treatment. These receptor sequences come from an elderly woman with urothelial cancer.

This chain connects TRBV10-1 to TRBJ1-1, with 9 positions matching TRBD1. The CDR3 loop spans 14 amino acids. V lost 10 bases and J lost 5; bases outside the gene matches: 11. In germline, CDR1 is WNHNN, CDR2 SYGVQD (reference sequence). CDR3 DNA: TGCGCCAACTCTTCGGGACAGGGCTATACTGAAGCTTTCTTT. Its translation: CANSSGQGYTEAFF.

This clone was seen once. The chain is built from TRBV19 and TRBJ1-2; D ambiguous. V dropped 4 bases and J dropped 2 bases, with 11 bases sitting between them. The CDR3 length is 14 residues. Looked up from germline, CDR1 is LNHDA and CDR2 is SQIVND (reference sequence). The DNA for the CDR3 is TGTGCCAGTAGTACCCCGCCGGAGAACTATGGCTACACCTTC. Amino acids: CASSTPPENYGYTF.

The gene calls are TRBV19 and TRBJ2-2; tentative D call: TRBD2 (7 bases). V was trimmed by 3 bases and J by 6 bases, leaving 11 bases between them. Germline values: CDR1 LNHDA, CDR2 SQIVND (reference sequence). The CDR3 extends over 14 amino acids. CDR3 in DNA: TGTGCCAGTAGTATCGGGGGGCGGTCCGGGGAGCTGTTTTTT. Residues: CASSIGGRSGELFF.

The chain employs TRBV28 and TRBJ1-2, with D hard to call. V was pared by 5 bases and J by 0 bases, with 7 bases between. CDR3 length equals 13 residues. Per the germline V gene, CDR1 is MDHEN and CDR2 is SYDVKM. Here the CDR3 DNA reads TGTGCCAGCAGTCTACTCTCTAACTATGGCTACACCTTC. This sequence encodes CASSLLSNYGYTF.

This chain connects TRBV19 to TRBJ1-5; 8 positions match TRBD1. Per the germline V gene, CDR1 is LNHDA and CDR2 is SQIVND (reference sequence). V shed 5 bases, J shed 7 bases, and the junction held 19 bases outside the gene matches. The CDR3 extends over 18 amino acids. Here the CDR3 DNA reads TGTGCCAGTAGTTTGAGAAGACGCGGACAGGGAGGAGGCCAGCCCCAGCATTTT. Translated: CASSLRRRGQGGGQPQHF.

This clone was counted once. The genes are TRBV6-1 and TRBJ2-1, with D uncertain. Germline values: CDR1 MNHNS, CDR2 SASEGT. The CDR3 totals 15 residues. The ends were cut back, 2 bases at V and 1 base at J, with 9 bases in the middle. CDR3 sequence reads: CASSELVLSYNEQFF. The DNA for the CDR3 is TGTGCCAGCAGTGAACTAGTCCTGTCCTACAATGAGCAGTTCTTC.

Concerning this clone itself: At one end the junction does not follow the germline gene, possibly because of a read error. V is TRBV7-2 and J is TRBJ1-1, with TRBD1 matching 9 bases. CDR1 is SGHTA and CDR2 is FQGNSA in the germline V gene. The CDR3 is 15 residues long. CDR3 region: CASSVAGQGGTEAFF. The CDR3 DNA sequence: TGTGCCAGCAGCGTAGCGGGACAGGGTGGCACTGAAGCTTTCTTT.

V is TRBV27 and J is TRBJ1-2; weak D call: TRBD1 (6 bases). The germline CDR1 and CDR2 sequences are MNHEY and SMNVEV (reference sequence). Between the trimmed V and J ends, which lost 5 bases and 4 bases, there was a span of 8 bases. The CDR3 has 12 residues. CDR3: CASSTQGYGYTF. CDR3 sequence (DNA): TGTGCCAGCAGTACACAGGGCTATGGCTACACCTTC.

This chain joins TRBV4-1 and TRBJ2-2; the D gene is possibly TRBD2 (7 bases). Trimming took 0 bases from V and 2 from J, leaving 16 bases between them. The CDR3 loop spans 18 amino acids. Germline lookup yields CDR1 MGHRA and CDR2 YSYEKL. The CDR3 here is CASSQEMGAGVNTGELFF. DNA of the CDR3: TGCGCCAGCAGCCAAGAGATGGGGGCGGGAGTTAACACCGGGGAGCTGTTTTTT.

The V call is TRBV7-6, the J call TRBJ2-2; TRBD1 aligns across 9 bases. This CDR3 contains 17 residues. The germline V gene encodes CDR1 SGHVS and CDR2 FNYEAQ. The junction had 11 bases not matched to a gene; V was cut back by 5 bases and J by 4 bases. CDR3 DNA sequence: TGTGCCAGCAGCCGATACACAGGGGGCCGCGGCACCGGGGAGCTGTTTTTT. Encoded protein: CASSRYTGGRGTGELFF.

This clone is a singleton in its sample. This chain joins TRBV18 and TRBJ1-3, with no clear D. The CDR3 length is 14 residues. Germline CDR1 and CDR2: KGHSH and LQKENI. Trimming pared 0 bases from V and 4 bases from J, leaving 7 bases between. CDR3 sequence (DNA): TGTGCCAGCTCACCACCTAGCGTGGGAAACACCATATATTTT. Protein: CASSPPSVGNTIYF.

V and J are TRBV7-2 and TRBJ2-1; 7 positions agree with TRBD1. CDR3 size: 13 residues. Trimming at V came to 6 bases and at J to 9 bases, leaving 8 bases not matched to a gene. Per the germline V gene, CDR1 is SGHTA and CDR2 is FQGNSA. Written as DNA, the CDR3 is TGTGCCAGCAGGGCTACAGGGGTGGGTGAGCAGTTCTTC. The encoded protein is CASRATGVGEQFF.

This sequence joins TRBV10-2 and TRBJ1-4; no clear D gene. Trimming took 3 bases from V and 8 from J, leaving 13 bases between them. Looked up from germline, CDR1 is WSHSY and CDR2 is SAAADI. This CDR3 region has 14 residues. CDR3 DNA sequence: TGCGCCAGCAGTGACGGGCCGGGAAGAGAAAAACTGTTTTTT. Translating gives CASSDGPGREKLFF.

This chain links TRBV4-1 with TRBJ2-1, with 9 bases that match TRBD1. V lost 0 bases, J lost 4 bases, and 4 bases stayed unmatched. This CDR3 contains 16 residues. CDR1 and CDR2 (germline): MGHRA, YSYEKL. The CDR3 is CASSQDRGTGYNEQFF. CDR3 coding DNA: TGCGCCAGCAGCCAAGATCGGGGGACAGGGTACAATGAGCAGTTCTTC.

J is TRBJ2-1 and V is TRBV6-5; the match to TRBD1 covers 10 bases. Germline trimming cut 5 bases from V and 4 bases from J; bases unmatched to any gene: 5. Germline-derived CDR1 and CDR2 are MNHEY and SVGAGI. This CDR3 is built from 15 residues. The CDR3 DNA is TGTGCCAGCAGTCCGGGACAGGGGCTATACAATGAGCAGTTCTTC. Protein: CASSPGQGLYNEQFF.

V gene TRBV12-5 combines with J gene TRBJ2-1; 16 bases map to TRBD2. The J segment lost 4 bases and the V segment lost 7 bases, leaving 7 bases of the junction unmatched. Germline assignment: CDR1 LGHNT and CDR2 FRNRAP. The CDR3 contains 17 residues. CDR3 sequence (DNA): TGTGCTAGTGCCGGGTTGGGACTAGCGGGGGGGTACAATGAGCAGTTCTTC. Protein: CASAGLGLAGGYNEQFF.

V and J are TRBV5-1 and TRBJ2-7; the match to TRBD2 covers 8 bases. This CDR3 comprises 14 residues. V gave up 0 bases and J gave up 7 bases; unmatched junction bases: 6. Germline V gives CDR1 SGHRS, CDR2 YFSETQ. CDR3 DNA sequence: TGCGCCAGCAGCTTGGCTACTAGCGGCCGGGAGCAGTACTTC. Translating it yields CASSLATSGREQYF.

The gene calls are TRBV7-3 and TRBJ2-2, with 10 bases aligning to TRBD2. Losses at the gene ends were 2 bases for V and 0 bases for J; bases not matched to a gene: 9. This CDR3 contains 19 residues. Per the germline V gene, CDR1 is SGHTA and CDR2 is FQGTGA. The CDR3 DNA reads TGTGCCAGCAGCTTACTGCTGGGGCTAGCGGGGGCGAACACCGGGGAGCTGTTTTTT. This codes for CASSLLLGLAGANTGELFF.

This sequence joins TRBV5-1 and TRBJ1-2, with 7 bases lining up with TRBD1. Germline CDR1 and CDR2: SGHRS and YFSETQ. The CDR3 is made up of 14 amino acids. With V trimmed by 9 bases and J by 6 bases, 14 bases remained unmatched. As DNA, the CDR3 is TGCGCCACCACAGGGGTAGGGGGCGCGAATGGCTACACCTTC. Protein sequence: CATTGVGGANGYTF.

J is TRBJ1-1 and V is TRBV5-1; 7 bases are shared with TRBD1. Losses at the gene ends were 7 bases for V and 0 bases for J; bases not matched to a gene: 6. The CDR3 totals 14 residues. Germline V gives CDR1 SGHRS, CDR2 YFSETQ. The chain's CDR3 is CASGPTGMNTEAFF. The DNA of the CDR3 is TGCGCCAGCGGACCGACAGGGATGAACACTGAAGCTTTCTTT.

The CDR3 spells CASSGPRGVNTGELFF. The DNA of the CDR3 is TGCGCCAGCAGTGGCCCCCGGGGAGTCAACACCGGGGAGCTGTTTTTT. This rearrangement joins TRBV10-1 to TRBJ2-2; a possible D gene is TRBD2 (5 bases). The length of the CDR3 is 16 residues. V was pared by 4 bases and J by 2 bases, with 14 bases between. Germline assignment: CDR1 WNHNN and CDR2 SYGVQD (reference sequence).

The J gene is TRBJ2-7, the V gene TRBV14; D possibly corresponds to TRBD2 (6 bases). CDR1 is SGHDN, CDR2 FVKESK, per germline. V lost 2 bases and J 4 bases, leaving 9 bases between the germline ends. The CDR3 totals 13 residues. In nucleotides, the CDR3 is TGTGCCAGCAGCCAACCGGGAGTATACGAGCAGTACTTC. Translation: CASSQPGVYEQYF.

This clone was found a few times. The rearrangement joins TRBV5-1 to TRBJ2-1; 8 bases agree with TRBD2. CDR1 SGHRS and CDR2 YFSETQ come from the germline V gene. This CDR3 spans 18 amino acids. The V segment lost 2 bases and the J segment 4 bases; nucleotides outside the gene matches: 14. The chain's CDR3 is CASSFFAGGREDYNEQFF. The DNA of the CDR3 is TGCGCCAGCAGCTTCTTCGCGGGAGGCCGGGAGGATTACAATGAGCAGTTCTTC.

The chain couples TRBV7-9 to TRBJ1-1, with D unresolved. Trimming removed 1 base from V and 2 bases from J, with 8 bases in between. Germline CDR1 and CDR2: SEHNR and FQNEAQ (reference sequence). This CDR3 comprises 14 residues. CDR3 sequence: CASSLEQINTEAFF. Written as DNA, the CDR3 is TGTGCCAGCAGCTTAGAACAGATAAACACTGAAGCTTTCTTT. Complete variable domain (other parts from reference TRBV7-9 and TRBJ1-1): DTGVSQNPRHKITKRGQNVTFRCDPISEHNRLYWYRQTLGQGPEFLTYFQNEAQLEKSRLLSDRFSAERPKGSFSTLEIQRTEQGDSAMYLCASSLEQINTEAFFGQGTRLTVV.

The chain employs TRBV2 and TRBJ2-7; 8 nucleotides match TRBD1. V shed 5 bases and J 0 bases; nucleotides not matched to a gene: 3. This CDR3 is built from 14 residues. CDR1 is SNHLY, CDR2 FYNNEI, per germline. The CDR3 coding sequence is TGTGCCAGCAGTCCGGGACAGGCCTCCTACGAGCAGTACTTC. Translation: CASSPGQASYEQYF.